This T cell receptor (beta chain) derives from a study of OX40 agonist ivuxolimab in advanced cancers. Measured with immunoSEQ multiplex PCR; TCRdb has only the in-frame clones, and not every one. The table lists fewer than 45,000 clones, over 60% of them singletons, with approximately 20% in the top ten. General study points: At 0.1 to 3.0 mg/kg, clonal expansion of CD4+ and CD8+ blood T cells had occurred by week 6.

Comment on this clone: What it binds is unknown. The sample carries other DNA sequences with the same CDR3.

The sample consisted of CD4+ or CD8+ T cells sorted from blood, taken in a trial of the OX40 agonist ivuxolimab. The clonotype comes from an adult with an advanced solid tumor such as melanoma, head and neck, liver or kidney cancer.

DNA of the CDR3: TGTGCCAGTAGCCCCGGGACAGGGAACACCGGGGAGCTGTTTTTT. Residues: CASSPGTGNTGELFF. V gene TRBV19 combines with J gene TRBJ2-2, with TRBD1 matching over 8 bases. Per the germline V gene, CDR1 is LNHDA and CDR2 is SQIVND (reference sequence). Trimming at V came to 6 bases and at J to 1 base, leaving 4 bases not matched to a gene. CDR3 length: 15 amino acids.